Reported below is one T cell receptor (beta chain). Trimming removed 4 bases from V and 0 bases from J, with 13 bases in between. Germline assignment: CDR1 SGHTA and CDR2 FQGNSA. The CDR3 has 16 residues. Primed by a sample-barcoded 5' primer and a J-beta primer mix, a second PCR proceeded for about 7 to 11 cycles. TCRdb re-called the 5' RACE reads through MiXCR, storing one row per CDR3 protein. Of roughly 2 million distinct CDR3 sequences in the sample, less than 50% are singletons; the top ten hold over 2%. This record comes from a study of blood T cells in healthy people across ages. The chain combines TRBV7-2 with TRBJ1-3; no reliable D call. The origin of this receptor is a woman aged 35 to 49 in good health. What was sequenced was blood. CDR3 loop: CASSWAGALSGNTIYF. The CDR3 DNA is TGTGCCAGCAGCTGGGCCGGTGCCCTCTCTGGAAACACCATATATTTT.